This T cell receptor (beta chain) was observed in a study of blood T cell repertoires in COVID-19. Germline V gene lookup returns CDR1 SGHDN and CDR2 FVKESK. The length of the CDR3 is 14 residues. V lost 0 bases and J lost 6, with 11 bases in between. Recruited during active infection, patients (from Seattle) were subsequently followed longitudinally. Profiling relied on immunoSEQ multiplex PCR, and the TCRdb table lists in-frame clones only, not all of them. The sample lists 250,000 to 350,000 clones; roughly 88% were seen once. Input material: peripheral blood. This chain links TRBV14 with TRBJ1-2; D is undetermined. The origin of this receptor is a woman aged 30 to 39 with COVID-19, enrolled during active disease. The CDR3 sequence: CASSQDRRENGYTF. As DNA, the CDR3 is TGTGCCAGCAGCCAAGATCGGCGGGAGAATGGCTACACCTTC.